The 19 T cell receptor beta chains in this list originate from one sample, sequenced in a study of blood T cell repertoires in COVID-19. The data were produced by immunoSEQ multiplex PCR, yet TCRdb's version contains in-frame clones alone and is incomplete. The sample includes some 200,000 clones, 84% of them seen just once. Input material: peripheral blood. The source of these receptors is an elderly woman with COVID-19, enrolled during active disease.

The rearrangement uses TRBV5-1 and TRBJ1-6, with a weak D call TRBD1 (5 bases). Germline loops: CDR1 SGHRS, CDR2 YFSETQ. Trimming shortened V by 0 bases and J by 7 bases, and 14 bases separated the two germline ends. This CDR3 has 16 amino acids. Written as DNA, the CDR3 is TGCGCCAGCAGCTTGGGGTCGCAGGGTGGGAATTCACCCCTCCACTTT. Amino acids: CASSLGSQGGNSPLHF.

V usage is TRBV10-3 and J usage is TRBJ2-1, with 13 bases fitting TRBD2. CDR1 and CDR2 from the germline V gene are ENHRY and SYGVKD. Unmatched junction bases numbered 7, after V lost 6 bases and J lost 8 bases. The CDR3 covers 15 residues. CDR3 nucleotide sequence: TGTGCCATCAGAGGACTAGCGGGGGTTTCTGATGAGCAGTTCTTC. This translates into CAIRGLAGVSDEQFF.

The chain employs TRBV9 and TRBJ1-6; a possible D gene is TRBD1 (5 bases). This CDR3 has 18 amino acids. CDR1 and CDR2 from the germline V gene are SGDLS and YYNGEE. Trimming removed 3 bases at V and 2 bases at J, with 18 bases between. The CDR3 loop is CASSASAQVYAYNSPLHF. The DNA for the CDR3 is TGTGCCAGCAGCGCCTCTGCACAGGTATACGCCTATAATTCACCCCTCCACTTT.

The chain employs TRBV6-5 and TRBJ1-1, with D uncertain. The CDR3 has 12 amino acids. Germline V lookup: CDR1 MNHEY, CDR2 SVGAGI. Deletions cut 9 bases from V and 5 bases from J, with 13 bases between. The CDR3 here is CASDYGGTEAFF. The CDR3 coding sequence is TGTGCCAGTGACTATGGAGGGACTGAAGCTTTCTTT.

The chain links TRBV18 to TRBJ1-1; D unresolved. Trimming left V 0 bases short and J 1 base short, with 9 bases between. The CDR3 sequence is 15 residues long. The germline CDR1 and CDR2 sequences are KGHSH and LQKENI. This chain's CDR3 is CASSPPSATNTEAFF. Here the CDR3 DNA reads TGTGCCAGCTCACCACCTTCAGCGACGAACACTGAAGCTTTCTTT. The full variable domain, completed using reference TRBV18 and TRBJ1-1, is NAGVMQNPRHLVRRRGQEARLRCSPMKGHSHVYWYRQLPEEGLKFMVYLQKENIIDESGMPKERFSAEFPKEGPSILRIQQVVRGDSAAYFCASSPPSATNTEAFFGQGTRLTVV.

The V gene is TRBV18, the J gene TRBJ2-5; possibly TRBD1 for D (5 bases). V was clipped by 0 bases and J by 7 bases, with 18 bases between them. The CDR3 length is 16 residues. The germline V gene has CDR1 KGHSH and CDR2 LQKENI. The DNA of the CDR3 is TGTGCCAGCTCACCACCGAGGACACAGCTGGGATTGACCCAGTACTTC. Amino acids: CASSPPRTQLGLTQYF.

The genes are TRBV28 and TRBJ2-7; D uncertain. From germline, CDR1 is MDHEN and CDR2 SYDVKM. The CDR3 is 13 amino acids. Between the trimmed V and J ends, which lost 2 bases and 6 bases, there was a span of 11 bases. The CDR3 nucleotides read TGTGCCAGCAGTTTAAGTCAGATCCGCGAGCAGTACTTC. As protein: CASSLSQIREQYF. Full variable domain (remainder filled in from reference TRBV28 and TRBJ2-7): DVKVTQSSRYLVKRTGEKVFLECVQDMDHENMFWYRQDPGLGLRLIYFSYDVKMKEKGDIPEGYSVSREKKERFSLILESASTNQTSMYLCASSLSQIREQYFGPGTRLTVT.

This clone was detected only a few times. The chain combines TRBV30 with TRBJ1-1; D is possibly TRBD1 (6 bases). Germline loops: CDR1 GTSNPN, CDR2 SVGIG (reference sequence). Trimming shortened V by 3 bases and J by 0 bases, and 8 bases separated the two germline ends. The CDR3 is 13 residues long. CDR3 sequence: CAWRRGMNTEAFF. In DNA, the CDR3 is TGTGCCTGGAGAAGGGGGATGAACACTGAAGCTTTCTTT.

This rearrangement joins TRBV9 to TRBJ1-2; 10 nucleotides align to TRBD1. This CDR3 has 15 amino acids. The trim removed 0 bases at V and 8 bases at J, leaving 7 bases unmatched. From germline, CDR1 is SGDLS and CDR2 YYNGEE. The CDR3 DNA reads TGTGCCAGCAGCGTAGCCCTGGGACAGGGGACAGGCTACACCTTC. It yields the protein CASSVALGQGTGYTF.

This clone was found a few times. The chain joins TRBV29-1 to TRBJ2-1; 9 bases line up with TRBD1. J lost 9 bases, V lost 4 bases, and 4 bases had no gene match. The CDR3 sequence is 12 residues long. CDR1 SQVTM and CDR2 ANQGSEA come from the germline V gene. The CDR3 loop is CSVAGQGREQFF. In nucleotides, the CDR3 is TGCAGCGTTGCGGGACAGGGCCGTGAGCAGTTCTTC.

This sequence joins TRBV6-5 and TRBJ2-5; 9 bases map to TRBD1. There are 14 residues in the CDR3. Germline V lookup: CDR1 MNHEY, CDR2 SVGAGI. V lost 5 bases, J lost 5 bases, and 6 bases stayed unmatched. The CDR3 DNA follows: TGTGCCAGCAGTAAGGGACAGGGCATCGAGACCCAGTACTTC. It specifies CASSKGQGIETQYF.

The chain is built from TRBV7-9 and TRBJ2-3; 8 bases map to TRBD2. J gave up 4 bases and V 7 bases, and 13 bases lay outside the gene matches. The CDR3 is made up of 16 amino acids. Germline values: CDR1 SEHNR, CDR2 FQNEAQ (reference sequence). The CDR3 DNA is TGTGCCAGCATCAACTACGGCGGGGGGTTCGCAGATACGCAGTATTTT. Its protein is CASINYGGGFADTQYF.

This sequence joins TRBV12-3 or TRBV12-4 and TRBJ1-1, with TRBD1 as a possible D gene (5 bases). V lost 8 bases and J lost 4, with 14 bases in between. The CDR3 loop spans 13 amino acids. This CDR3 reads CASSEQVTTEAFF. The CDR3, as DNA: TGTGCCAGCTCCGAACAGGTAACCACTGAAGCTTTCTTT.

This clone was counted a few times. The V and J genes are TRBV6-2 or TRBV6-3 and TRBJ2-1; 10 bases match TRBD2. The germline V gene has CDR1 MNHEY and CDR2 SVGEGT. V trimming: 6 bases; J trimming: 2 bases; junction bases outside the gene matches: 4. The CDR3 runs 15 residues. CDR3 in DNA: TGTGCCAGCAGCCAAAGCGGGGGGGCCTACAATGAGCAGTTCTTC. This encodes CASSQSGGAYNEQFF.

The chain uses TRBV15 and TRBJ2-7; tentatively, D is TRBD1 (7 bases). From germline, CDR1 is LNHNV and CDR2 YYDKDF (reference sequence). CDR3 length equals 15 residues. Trimming left V 2 bases short and J 4 bases short, with 15 bases between. Here the CDR3 DNA reads TGTGCCACCAGCAGATGGGAGACAGGGAGGTACGAGCAGTACTTC. Translated: CATSRWETGRYEQYF.

The gene calls are TRBV28 and TRBJ1-2; weak D call: TRBD1 (5 bases). Trimming removed 8 bases from V and 4 bases from J, with 17 bases in between. The CDR3 consists of 14 residues. Looked up from germline, CDR1 is MDHEN and CDR2 is SYDVKM. The CDR3 loop is CASLTSGRGYGYTF. The DNA of the CDR3 is TGTGCCAGCCTAACGTCGGGTAGGGGCTATGGCTACACCTTC.

The rearrangement joins TRBV18 to TRBJ2-7; possible D gene TRBD1, 6 bases. The germline gives CDR1 KGHSH, CDR2 LQKENI. The V end lost 4 bases, the J end lost 1 base, and 8 bases lay between the germline ends. There are 13 residues in the CDR3. The CDR3 loop reads CASSHGTSYEQYF. CDR3 DNA: TGTGCCAGCTCACACGGGACATCCTACGAGCAGTACTTC.

V usage is TRBV5-6 and J usage is TRBJ1-1; tentatively, D is TRBD1 (5 bases). Germline CDR1 reads SGHDT; CDR2 reads YYEEEE. V shed 6 bases and J shed 5 bases, with 17 bases lying between them. The CDR3 runs to 14 residues. This CDR3 reads CASTRDYLDTEAFF. CDR3 coding DNA: TGTGCCAGCACCCGGGACTACTTGGATACTGAAGCTTTCTTT. The full variable domain, its missing parts supplied by reference TRBV5-6 and TRBJ1-1, is DAGVTQSPTHLIKTRGQQVTLRCSPKSGHDTVSWYQQALGQGPQFIFQYYEEEERQRGNFPDRFSGHQFPNYSSELNVNALLLGDSALYLCASTRDYLDTEAFFGQGTRLTVV.

The chain recombines TRBV7-2 with TRBJ2-5, with 7 bases lining up with TRBD2. CDR3 size: 15 residues. J gave up 4 bases and V 6 bases, and 11 bases lay outside the gene matches. Germline V gene sequence: CDR1 SGHTA, CDR2 FQGNSA. The CDR3 is CASSLQGRGIETQYF. CDR3 DNA sequence: TGTGCCAGCAGTCTCCAAGGGAGGGGAATAGAGACCCAGTACTTC.